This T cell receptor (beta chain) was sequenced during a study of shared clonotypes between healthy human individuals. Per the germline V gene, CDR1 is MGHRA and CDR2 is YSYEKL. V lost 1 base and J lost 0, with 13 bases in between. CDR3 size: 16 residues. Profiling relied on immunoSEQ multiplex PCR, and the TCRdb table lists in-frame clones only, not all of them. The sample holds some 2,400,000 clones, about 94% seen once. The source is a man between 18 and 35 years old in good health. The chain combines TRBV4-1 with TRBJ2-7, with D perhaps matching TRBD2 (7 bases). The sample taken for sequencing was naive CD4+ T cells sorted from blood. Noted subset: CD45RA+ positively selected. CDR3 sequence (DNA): TGCGCCAGCAGCCAAGGGGAGGGGGTGAACTCCTACGAGCAGTACTTC. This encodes CASSQGEGVNSYEQYF.